The T cell receptor (beta chain) under discussion was sequenced for a study of CD8 T cells in ankylosing spondylitis. The study's findings and limits: Clones linked to disease were reported to show significant enrichment in matched ankylosing spondylitis synovial fluid. Ankylosing spondylitis blood appeared to carry a characteristic TCR beta motif of roughly eight highly homologous variants.

Concerning this clonotype: Antigen specificity is unknown.

Library preparation for TCR beta used quantitative 5'-RACE with molecular barcodes. From the 5' RACE reads, TCRdb called clonotypes with MiXCR, one entry per CDR3 protein. The table has a few hundred thousand distinct CDR3 sequences, around 8% seen once. The source is a male donor with ankylosing spondylitis. The sequenced sample was blood, either unsorted or a sorted T cell fraction (not recorded which).

In DNA, the CDR3 is TGTGCCAGCAGTCCCGGGGTAGCGGGAGTGACCGGGGAGCTGTTTTTT. Its protein product is CASSPGVAGVTGELFF. V and J are TRBV12-3 or TRBV12-4 and TRBJ2-2; 9 bases are shared with TRBD2. The CDR3 totals 16 residues. The junction had 9 bases not matched to a gene; V was cut back by 5 bases and J by 5 bases.